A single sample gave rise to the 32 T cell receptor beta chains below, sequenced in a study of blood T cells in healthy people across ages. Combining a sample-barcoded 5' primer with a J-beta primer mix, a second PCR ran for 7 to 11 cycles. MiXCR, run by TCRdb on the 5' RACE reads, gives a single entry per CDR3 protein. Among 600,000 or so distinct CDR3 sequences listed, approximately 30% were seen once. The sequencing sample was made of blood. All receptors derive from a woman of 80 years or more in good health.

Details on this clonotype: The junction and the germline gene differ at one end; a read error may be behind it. In DNA form, the CDR3 reads TGTGCCAGCAGGCCGGACTGGAGCTCCTACAGTGAGCAGTTCTTC. This codes for CASRPDWSSYSEQFF. V gene TRBV6-5 combines with J gene TRBJ2-1; TRBD2 is a possible D gene (5 bases). Germline-derived CDR1 and CDR2 are MNHEY and SVGAGI. The CDR3 runs to 15 residues.

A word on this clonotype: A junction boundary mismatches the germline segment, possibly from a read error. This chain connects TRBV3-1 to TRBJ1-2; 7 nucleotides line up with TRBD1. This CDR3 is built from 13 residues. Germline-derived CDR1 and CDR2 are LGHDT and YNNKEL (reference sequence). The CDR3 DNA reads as TGTGCCAGCAACCAAAGGGGGCAGTATGGCTACACCTTC. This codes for CASNQRGQYGYTF.

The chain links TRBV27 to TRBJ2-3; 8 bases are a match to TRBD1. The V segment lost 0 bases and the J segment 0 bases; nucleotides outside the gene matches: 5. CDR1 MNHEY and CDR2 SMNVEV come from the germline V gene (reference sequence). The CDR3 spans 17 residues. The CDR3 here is CASSLSGDRYSTDTQYF. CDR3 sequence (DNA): TGTGCCAGCAGTTTATCGGGGGACAGGTATAGCACAGATACGCAGTATTTT.

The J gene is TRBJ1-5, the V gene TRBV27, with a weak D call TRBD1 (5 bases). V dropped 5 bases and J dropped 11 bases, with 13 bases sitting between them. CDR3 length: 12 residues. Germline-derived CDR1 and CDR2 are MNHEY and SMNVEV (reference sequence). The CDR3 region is CASSTGELAQHF. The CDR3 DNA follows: TGTGCCAGCAGTACGGGGGAGCTGGCCCAGCATTTT.

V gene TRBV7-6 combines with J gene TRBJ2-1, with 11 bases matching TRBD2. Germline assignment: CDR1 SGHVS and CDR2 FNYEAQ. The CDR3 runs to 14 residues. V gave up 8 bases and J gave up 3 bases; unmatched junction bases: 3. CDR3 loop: CASLAGGGYNEQFF. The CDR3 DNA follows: TGTGCCAGCCTAGCGGGAGGTGGCTACAATGAGCAGTTCTTC.

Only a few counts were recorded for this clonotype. CDR3 in amino acids: CATLAGGDTGELFF. The CDR3 coding sequence is TGTGCCACCCTAGCGGGGGGCGACACCGGGGAGCTGTTTTTT. This rearrangement joins TRBV10-3 to TRBJ2-2; the match to TRBD2 covers 11 bases. CDR3 length: 14 residues. With 10 bases clipped from V and 3 bases from J, the junction kept 4 bases outside the gene matches. The germline gives CDR1 ENHRY, CDR2 SYGVKD.

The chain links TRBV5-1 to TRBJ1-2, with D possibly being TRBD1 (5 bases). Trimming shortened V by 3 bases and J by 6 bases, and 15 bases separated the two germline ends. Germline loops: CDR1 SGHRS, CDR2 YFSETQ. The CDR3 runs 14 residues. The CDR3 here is CASSSVVGTDGYTF. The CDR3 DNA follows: TGCGCCAGCAGCTCGGTCGTGGGGACGGATGGCTACACCTTC.

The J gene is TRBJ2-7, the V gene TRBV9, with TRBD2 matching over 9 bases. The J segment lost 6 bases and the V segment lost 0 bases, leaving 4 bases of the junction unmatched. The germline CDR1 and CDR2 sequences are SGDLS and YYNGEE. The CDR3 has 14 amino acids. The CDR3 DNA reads TGTGCCAGCAGCGTAGGACTAGCGGCGGGCGAGCAGTACTTC. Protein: CASSVGLAAGEQYF.

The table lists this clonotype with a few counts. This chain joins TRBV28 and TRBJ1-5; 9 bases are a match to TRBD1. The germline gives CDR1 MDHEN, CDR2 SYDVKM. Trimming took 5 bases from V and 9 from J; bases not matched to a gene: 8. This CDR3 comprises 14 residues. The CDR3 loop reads CASSTTGGVGPQHF. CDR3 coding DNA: TGTGCCAGCAGTACAACAGGGGGCGTGGGGCCCCAGCATTTT.

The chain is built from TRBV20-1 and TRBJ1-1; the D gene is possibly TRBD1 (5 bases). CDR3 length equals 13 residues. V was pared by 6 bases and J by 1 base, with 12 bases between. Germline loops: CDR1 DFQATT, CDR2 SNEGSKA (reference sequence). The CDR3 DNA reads TGCAGTGCGCCCGGTACAGGGAACACTGAAGCTTTCTTT. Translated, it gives CSAPGTGNTEAFF.

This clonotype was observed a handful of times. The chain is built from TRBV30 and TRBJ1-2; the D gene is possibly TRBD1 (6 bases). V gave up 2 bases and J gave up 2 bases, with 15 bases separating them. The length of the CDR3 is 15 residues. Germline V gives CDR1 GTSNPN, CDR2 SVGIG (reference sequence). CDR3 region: CAWSPNRVTNYGYTF. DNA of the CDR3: TGTGCCTGGAGTCCCAACAGGGTTACGAACTATGGCTACACCTTC.

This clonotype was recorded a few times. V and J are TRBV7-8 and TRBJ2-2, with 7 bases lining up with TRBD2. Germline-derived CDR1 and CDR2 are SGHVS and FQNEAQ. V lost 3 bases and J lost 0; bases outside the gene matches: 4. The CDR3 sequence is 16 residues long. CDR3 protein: CASSFGGSANTGELFF. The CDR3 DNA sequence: TGTGCCAGCAGCTTCGGGGGGTCGGCGAACACCGGGGAGCTGTTTTTT.

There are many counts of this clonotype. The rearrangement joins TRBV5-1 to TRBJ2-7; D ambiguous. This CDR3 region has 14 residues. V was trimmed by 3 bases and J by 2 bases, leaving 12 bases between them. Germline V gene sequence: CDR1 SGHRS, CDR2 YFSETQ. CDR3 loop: CASSSTSPAYEQYF. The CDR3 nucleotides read TGCGCCAGCAGCTCGACATCGCCCGCCTACGAGCAGTACTTC.

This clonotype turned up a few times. CDR3 region: CASSALPGQGRGEQYF. As DNA, the CDR3 is TGTGCCAGCTCAGCATTACCGGGACAGGGACGGGGCGAGCAGTACTTC. The chain combines TRBV18 with TRBJ2-7, with 9 bases lining up with TRBD1. Germline values: CDR1 KGHSH, CDR2 LQKENI. This CDR3 contains 16 residues. V trimming: 5 bases; J trimming: 6 bases; junction bases outside the gene matches: 14. The entire variable domain, with the rest obtained from reference TRBV18 and TRBJ2-7, is as follows: NAGVMQNPRHLVRRRGQEARLRCSPMKGHSHVYWYRQLPEEGLKFMVYLQKENIIDESGMPKERFSAEFPKEGPSILRIQQVVRGDSAAYFCASSALPGQGRGEQYFGPGTRLTVT.

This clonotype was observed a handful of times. The CDR3 nucleotides are TGTGCCAGCAGCTCGGACAGGGTTTATGTGGAACTGTTTTTT. As protein: CASSSDRVYVELFF. V and J are TRBV12-3 or TRBV12-4 and TRBJ1-4, with 8 bases matching TRBD1. The CDR3 spans 14 residues. V dropped 6 bases and J dropped 12; count of bases not matched to a gene: 12.

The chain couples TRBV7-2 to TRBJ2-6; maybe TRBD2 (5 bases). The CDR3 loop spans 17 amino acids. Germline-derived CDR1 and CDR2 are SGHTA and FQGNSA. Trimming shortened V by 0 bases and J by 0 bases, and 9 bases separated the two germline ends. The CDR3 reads CASSLAPGISGANVLTF. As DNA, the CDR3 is TGTGCCAGCAGCTTAGCCCCGGGAATCTCTGGGGCCAACGTCCTGACTTTC. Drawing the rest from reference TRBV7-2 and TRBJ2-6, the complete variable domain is GAGVSQSPSNKVTEKGKDVELRCDPISGHTALYWYRQSLGQGLEFLIYFQGNSAPDKSGLPSDRFSAERTGGSVSTLTIQRTQQEDSAVYLCASSLAPGISGANVLTFGAGSRLTVL.

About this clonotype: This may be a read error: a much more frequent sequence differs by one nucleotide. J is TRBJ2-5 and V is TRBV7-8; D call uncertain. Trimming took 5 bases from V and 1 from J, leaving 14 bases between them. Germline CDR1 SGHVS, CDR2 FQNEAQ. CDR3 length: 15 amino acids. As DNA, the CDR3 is TGTGCCAGCAGCACGACGAGGACCACCCAAGAGACCCAGTACTTC. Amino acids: CASSTTRTTQETQYF.

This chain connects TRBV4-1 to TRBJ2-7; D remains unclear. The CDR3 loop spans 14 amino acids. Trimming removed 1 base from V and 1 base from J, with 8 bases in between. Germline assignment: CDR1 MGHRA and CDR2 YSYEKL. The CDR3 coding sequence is TGCGCCAGCAGCCAAGTTCCAGATTCCTACGAGCAGTACTTC. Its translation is CASSQVPDSYEQYF.

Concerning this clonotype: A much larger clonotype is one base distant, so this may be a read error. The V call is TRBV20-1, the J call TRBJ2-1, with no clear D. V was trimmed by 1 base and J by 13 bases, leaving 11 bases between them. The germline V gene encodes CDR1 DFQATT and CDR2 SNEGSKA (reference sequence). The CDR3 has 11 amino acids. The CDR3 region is CSARVTETQFF. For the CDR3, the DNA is TGCAGTGCTAGAGTGACGGAGACCCAGTTCTTC.

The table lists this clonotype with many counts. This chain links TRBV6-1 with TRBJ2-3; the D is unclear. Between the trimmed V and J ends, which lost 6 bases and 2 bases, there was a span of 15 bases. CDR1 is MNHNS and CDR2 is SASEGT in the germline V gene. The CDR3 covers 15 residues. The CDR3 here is CASRATSQHTDTQYF. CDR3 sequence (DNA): TGTGCCAGCAGGGCGACTTCGCAGCACACAGATACGCAGTATTTT.

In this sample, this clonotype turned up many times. The CDR3 DNA reads as TGCGCCAGCAGCCAAGACGCGGACAGCCACTCTGGGGCCAACGTCCTGACTTTC. As protein: CASSQDADSHSGANVLTF. The rearrangement uses TRBV4-3 and TRBJ2-6; TRBD1 is a possible D gene (6 bases). Germline V lookup: CDR1 LGHNA, CDR2 YSLEER. The CDR3 is 18 residues long. Trimming left V 0 bases short and J 0 bases short, with 12 bases between.

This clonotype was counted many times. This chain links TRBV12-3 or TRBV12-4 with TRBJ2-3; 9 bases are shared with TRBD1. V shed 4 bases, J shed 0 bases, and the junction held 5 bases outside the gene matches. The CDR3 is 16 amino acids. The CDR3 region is CASSSRGQGSTDTQYF. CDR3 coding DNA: TGTGCCAGCAGTTCCCGAGGACAGGGGAGCACAGATACGCAGTATTTT.

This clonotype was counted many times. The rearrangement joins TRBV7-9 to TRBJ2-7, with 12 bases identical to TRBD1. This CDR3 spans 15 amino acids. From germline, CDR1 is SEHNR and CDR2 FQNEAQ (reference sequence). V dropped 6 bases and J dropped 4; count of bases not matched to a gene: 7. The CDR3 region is CASSLGTGGVYEQYF. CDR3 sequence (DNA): TGTGCCAGCAGTCTAGGGACAGGGGGCGTGTACGAGCAGTACTTC.

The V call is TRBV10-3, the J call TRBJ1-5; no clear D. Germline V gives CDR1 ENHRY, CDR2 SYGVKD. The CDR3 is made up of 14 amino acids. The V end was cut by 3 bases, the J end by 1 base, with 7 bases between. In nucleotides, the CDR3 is TGTGCCATCAGTGACCCCAGCAGCAATCAGCCCCAGCATTTT. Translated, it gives CAISDPSSNQPQHF.

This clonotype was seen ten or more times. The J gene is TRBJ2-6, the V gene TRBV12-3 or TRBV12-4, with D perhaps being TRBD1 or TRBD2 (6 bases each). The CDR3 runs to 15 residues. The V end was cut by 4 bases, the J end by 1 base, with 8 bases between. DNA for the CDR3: TGTGCCAGCAGTTGGGGGGCTTCTGGGGCCAACGTCCTGACTTTC. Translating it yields CASSWGASGANVLTF.

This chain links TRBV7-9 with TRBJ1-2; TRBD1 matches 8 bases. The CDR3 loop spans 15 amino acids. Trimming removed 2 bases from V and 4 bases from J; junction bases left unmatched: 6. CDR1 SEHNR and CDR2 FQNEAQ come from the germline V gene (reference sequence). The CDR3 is CASSLSFGTGYGYTF. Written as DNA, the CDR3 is TGTGCCAGCAGCTTATCATTCGGGACAGGCTATGGCTACACCTTC.

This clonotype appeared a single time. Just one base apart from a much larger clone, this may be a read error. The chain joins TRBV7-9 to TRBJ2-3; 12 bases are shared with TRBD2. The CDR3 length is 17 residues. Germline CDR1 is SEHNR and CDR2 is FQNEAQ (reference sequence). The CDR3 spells CTSSLAPLAGGPNTQYF. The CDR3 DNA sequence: TGTACCAGCAGCTTAGCCCCCCTAGCGGGGGGGCCCAATACGCAGTATTTT.

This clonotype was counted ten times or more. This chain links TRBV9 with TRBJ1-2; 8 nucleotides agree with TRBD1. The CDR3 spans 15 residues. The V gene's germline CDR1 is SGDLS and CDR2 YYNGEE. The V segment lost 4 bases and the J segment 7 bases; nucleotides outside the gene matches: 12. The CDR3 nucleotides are TGTGCCAGCAGCCCACGGACAGGGACTCCACTTGGCTACACCTTC. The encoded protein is CASSPRTGTPLGYTF.

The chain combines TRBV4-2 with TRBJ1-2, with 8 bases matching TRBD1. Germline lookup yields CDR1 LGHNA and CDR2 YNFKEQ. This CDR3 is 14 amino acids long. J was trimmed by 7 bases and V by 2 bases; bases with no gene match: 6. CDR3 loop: CASSQTGQDRGYTF. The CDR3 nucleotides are TGTGCCAGCAGCCAAACGGGACAGGATCGTGGCTACACCTTC.

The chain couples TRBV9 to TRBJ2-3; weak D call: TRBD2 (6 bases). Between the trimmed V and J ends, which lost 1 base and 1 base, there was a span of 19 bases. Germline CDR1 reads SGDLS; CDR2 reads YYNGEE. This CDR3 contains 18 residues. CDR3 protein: CASSVMGTLADRTDTQYF. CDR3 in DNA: TGTGCCAGCAGCGTAATGGGAACCTTAGCGGATCGCACAGATACGCAGTATTTT.

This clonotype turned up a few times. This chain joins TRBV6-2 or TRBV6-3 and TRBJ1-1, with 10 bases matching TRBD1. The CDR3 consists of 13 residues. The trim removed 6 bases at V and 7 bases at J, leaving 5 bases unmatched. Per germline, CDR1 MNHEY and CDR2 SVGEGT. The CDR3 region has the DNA TGTGCCAGCAGCCTCGGGACAGGGGTTGAAGCTTTCTTT. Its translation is CASSLGTGVEAFF.

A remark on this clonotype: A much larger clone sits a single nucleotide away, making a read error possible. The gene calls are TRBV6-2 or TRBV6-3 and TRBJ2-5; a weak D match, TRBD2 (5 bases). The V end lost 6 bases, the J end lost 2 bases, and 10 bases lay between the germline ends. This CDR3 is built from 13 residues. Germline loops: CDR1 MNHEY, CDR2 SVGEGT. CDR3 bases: TGTGCCAGCAGGAGGGTGGTACAAGAGACCCAGTACTTC. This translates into CASRRVVQETQYF.